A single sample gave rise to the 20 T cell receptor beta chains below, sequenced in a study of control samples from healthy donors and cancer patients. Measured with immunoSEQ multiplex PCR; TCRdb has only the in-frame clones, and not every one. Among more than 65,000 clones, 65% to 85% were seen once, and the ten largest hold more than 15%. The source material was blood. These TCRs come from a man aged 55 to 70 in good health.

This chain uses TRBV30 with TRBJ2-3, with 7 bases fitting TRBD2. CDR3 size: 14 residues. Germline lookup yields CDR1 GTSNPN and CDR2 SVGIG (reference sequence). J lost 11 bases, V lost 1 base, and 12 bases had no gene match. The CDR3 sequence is CAWSDGASGSRQYF. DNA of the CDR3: TGTGCCTGGAGTGATGGAGCTAGCGGTTCTCGGCAGTATTTT.

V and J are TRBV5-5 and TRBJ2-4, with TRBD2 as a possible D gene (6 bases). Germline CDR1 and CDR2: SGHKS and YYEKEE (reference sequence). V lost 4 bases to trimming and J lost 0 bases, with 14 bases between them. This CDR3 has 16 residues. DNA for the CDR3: TGTGCCAGCAGCGGCACCGGGAGACGAGCCAAAAACATTCAGTACTTC. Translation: CASSGTGRRAKNIQYF.

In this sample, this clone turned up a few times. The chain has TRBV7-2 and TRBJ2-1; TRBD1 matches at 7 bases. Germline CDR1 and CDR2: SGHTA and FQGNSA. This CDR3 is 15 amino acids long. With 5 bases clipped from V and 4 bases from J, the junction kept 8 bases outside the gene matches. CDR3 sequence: CASSDRDSTYNEQFF. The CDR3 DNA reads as TGTGCCAGCAGCGACCGGGACAGCACTTACAATGAGCAGTTCTTC.

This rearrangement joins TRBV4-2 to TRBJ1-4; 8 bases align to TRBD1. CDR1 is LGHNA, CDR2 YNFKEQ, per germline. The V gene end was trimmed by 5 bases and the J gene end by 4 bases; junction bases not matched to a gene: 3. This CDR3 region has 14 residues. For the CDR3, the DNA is TGTGCCAGCAGCGAGGGACAGGTTAATGAAAAACTGTTTTTT. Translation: CASSEGQVNEKLFF.

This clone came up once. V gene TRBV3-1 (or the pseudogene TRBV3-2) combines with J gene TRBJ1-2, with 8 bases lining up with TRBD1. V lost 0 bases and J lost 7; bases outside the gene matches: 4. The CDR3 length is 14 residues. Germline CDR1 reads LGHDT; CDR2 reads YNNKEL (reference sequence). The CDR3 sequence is CASSQDPGGRGYTF. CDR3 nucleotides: TGTGCCAGCAGCCAAGATCCAGGGGGCCGTGGCTACACCTTC.

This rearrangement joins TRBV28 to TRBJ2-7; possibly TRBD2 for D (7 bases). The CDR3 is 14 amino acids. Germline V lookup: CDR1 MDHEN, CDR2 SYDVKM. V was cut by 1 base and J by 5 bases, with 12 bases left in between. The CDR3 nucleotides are TGTGCCAGCAGTTTATTGGGGGGGCAGGACGAGCAGTACTTC. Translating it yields CASSLLGGQDEQYF.

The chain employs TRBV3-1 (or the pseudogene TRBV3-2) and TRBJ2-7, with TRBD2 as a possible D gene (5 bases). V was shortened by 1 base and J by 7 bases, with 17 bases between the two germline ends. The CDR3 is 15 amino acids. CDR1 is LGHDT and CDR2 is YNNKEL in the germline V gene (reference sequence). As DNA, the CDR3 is TGTGCCAGCAGCCAAGTGGGTAGCCCGAGAGGGGAGCAGTACTTC. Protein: CASSQVGSPRGEQYF.

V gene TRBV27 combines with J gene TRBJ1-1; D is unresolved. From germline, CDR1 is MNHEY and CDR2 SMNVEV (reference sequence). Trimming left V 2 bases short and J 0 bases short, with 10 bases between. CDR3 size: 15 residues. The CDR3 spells CASSLGSVMNTEAFF. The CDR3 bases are TGTGCCAGCAGTTTAGGATCAGTCATGAACACTGAAGCTTTCTTT.

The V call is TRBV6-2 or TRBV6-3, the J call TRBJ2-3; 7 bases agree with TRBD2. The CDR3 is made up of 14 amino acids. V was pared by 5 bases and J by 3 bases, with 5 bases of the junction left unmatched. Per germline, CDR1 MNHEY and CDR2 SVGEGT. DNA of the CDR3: TGTGCCAGCAGTGGGGACTATGAGACAGATACGCAGTATTTT. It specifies CASSGDYETDTQYF.

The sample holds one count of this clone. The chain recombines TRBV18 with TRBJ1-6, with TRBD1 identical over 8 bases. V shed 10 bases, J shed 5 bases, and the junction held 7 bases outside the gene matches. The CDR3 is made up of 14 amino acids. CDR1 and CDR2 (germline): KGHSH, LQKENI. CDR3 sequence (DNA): TGTGCCACTACAGGGGGGGCCCATAATTCACCCCTCCACTTT. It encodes CATTGGAHNSPLHF.

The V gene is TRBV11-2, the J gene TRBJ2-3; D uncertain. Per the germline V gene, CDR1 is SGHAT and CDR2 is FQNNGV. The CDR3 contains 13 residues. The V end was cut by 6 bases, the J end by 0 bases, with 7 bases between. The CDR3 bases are TGTGCCAGCAGGCGTAAGAGCACAGATACGCAGTATTTT. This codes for CASRRKSTDTQYF.

The CDR3 nucleotides are TGTGCCAGCAGCAAAGCTTGGGAACTAGGAGGGCCCTCCTACGAGCAGTACTTC. Amino acid sequence: CASSKAWELGGPSYEQYF. The chain recombines TRBV21-1 with TRBJ2-7; the table's TRBD2 call for D was not verified on the DNA. TRBV21-1 is recorded as a pseudogene. This CDR3 comprises 18 residues.

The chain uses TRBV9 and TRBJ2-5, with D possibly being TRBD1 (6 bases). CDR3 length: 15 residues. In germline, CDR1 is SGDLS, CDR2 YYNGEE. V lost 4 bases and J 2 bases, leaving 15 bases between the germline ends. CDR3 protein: CASSPRSQGQETQYF. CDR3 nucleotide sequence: TGTGCCAGCAGCCCCCGTAGTCAGGGGCAAGAGACCCAGTACTTC.

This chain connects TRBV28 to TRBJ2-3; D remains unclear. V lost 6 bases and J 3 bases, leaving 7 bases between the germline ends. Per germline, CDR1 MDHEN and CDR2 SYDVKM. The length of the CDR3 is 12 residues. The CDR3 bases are TGTGCCAGCAGGGGGAATACAGATACGCAGTATTTT. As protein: CASRGNTDTQYF.

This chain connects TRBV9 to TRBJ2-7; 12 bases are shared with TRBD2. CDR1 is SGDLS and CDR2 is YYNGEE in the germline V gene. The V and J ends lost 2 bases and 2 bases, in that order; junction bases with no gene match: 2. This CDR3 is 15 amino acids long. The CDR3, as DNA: TGTGCCAGCAGCGTGACTAGCGGGAGTGCCTACGAGCAGTACTTC. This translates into CASSVTSGSAYEQYF.

DNA of the CDR3: TGTGCCAGCAGTCCCAGGACCCGGAGGGGGACCCAGTACTTC. Amino acids: CASSPRTRRGTQYF. The V call is TRBV28, the J call TRBJ2-5; possible D gene TRBD2, 6 bases. This CDR3 comprises 14 residues. Trimming left V 5 bases short and J 7 bases short, with 17 bases between. Germline CDR1 MDHEN, CDR2 SYDVKM.

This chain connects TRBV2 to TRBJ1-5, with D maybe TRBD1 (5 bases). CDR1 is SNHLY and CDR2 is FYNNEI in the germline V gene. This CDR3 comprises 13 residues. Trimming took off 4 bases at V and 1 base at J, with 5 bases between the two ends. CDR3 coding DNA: TGTGCCAGCAGTGGACAGAGCAATCAGCCCCAGCATTTT. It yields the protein CASSGQSNQPQHF.

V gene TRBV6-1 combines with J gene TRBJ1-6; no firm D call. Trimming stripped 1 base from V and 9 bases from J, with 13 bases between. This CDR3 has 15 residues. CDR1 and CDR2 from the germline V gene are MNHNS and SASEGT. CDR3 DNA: TGTGCCAGCAGTGAAGTGAGGTCAGGAACTTCACCCCTCCACTTT. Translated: CASSEVRSGTSPLHF.

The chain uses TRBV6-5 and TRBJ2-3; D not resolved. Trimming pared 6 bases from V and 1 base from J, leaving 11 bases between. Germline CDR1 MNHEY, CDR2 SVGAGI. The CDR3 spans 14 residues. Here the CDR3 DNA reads TGTGCCAGCAGCTTTGCGGCCCGCACAGATACGCAGTATTTT. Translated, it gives CASSFAARTDTQYF.

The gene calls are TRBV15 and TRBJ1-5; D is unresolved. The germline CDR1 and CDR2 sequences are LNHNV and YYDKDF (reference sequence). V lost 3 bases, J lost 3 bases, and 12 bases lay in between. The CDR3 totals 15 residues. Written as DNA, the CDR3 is TGTGCCACCAGCAGTCCACGGGATGCCAATCAGCCCCAGCATTTT. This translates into CATSSPRDANQPQHF.